This TCR beta chain was captured in a study of T cells after yellow fever vaccination. The CDR3 contains 15 residues. Germline CDR1 MNHEY, CDR2 SMNVEV (reference sequence). V was trimmed by 5 bases and J by 4 bases, leaving 15 bases between them. In TCRdb, the 5' RACE reads were re-called with MiXCR into one record per CDR3 protein. Of fewer than 500,000 distinct CDR3 sequences listed, around 19% were seen once; the top ten hold 15% to 20%. The V and J genes are TRBV27 and TRBJ2-1, with D perhaps matching TRBD1 or TRBD2 (5 bases each). The source was PBMCs, collected before the yellow fever booster vaccination. This sequence was found in a young man who received the YFV17D yellow fever vaccine. The CDR3 DNA reads TGTGCCAGCAGTCTCTTTTCTGGGACGTACAATGAGCAGTTCTTC. Amino acid sequence: CASSLFSGTYNEQFF.